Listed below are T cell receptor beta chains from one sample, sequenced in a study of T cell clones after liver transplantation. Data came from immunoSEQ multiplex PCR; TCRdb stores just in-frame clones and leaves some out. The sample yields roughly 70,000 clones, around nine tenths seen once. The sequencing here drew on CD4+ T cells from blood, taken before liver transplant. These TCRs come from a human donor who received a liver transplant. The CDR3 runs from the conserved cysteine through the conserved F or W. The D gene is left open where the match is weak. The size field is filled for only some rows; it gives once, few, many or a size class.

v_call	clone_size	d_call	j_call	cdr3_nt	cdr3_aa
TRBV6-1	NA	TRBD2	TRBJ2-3	TGTGCCAGCAGAGCGGGGGGACAGCACACAGATACGCAGTATTTT	CASRAGGQHTDTQYF
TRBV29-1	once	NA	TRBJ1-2	TGCAGCGTTGTTGGGGGGGCTGGTGTTGGCTACACCTTC	CSVVGGAGVGYTF
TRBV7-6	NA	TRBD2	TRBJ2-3	TGTGCCAGCAGCTTAGCACCCCAAACTAGCGGGAGAAGTACAGATACGCAGTATTTT	CASSLAPQTSGRSTDTQYF
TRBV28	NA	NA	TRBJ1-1	TGTGCCAGCAGTTTTTTGGCCAACACTGAAGCTTTCTTT	CASSFLANTEAFF
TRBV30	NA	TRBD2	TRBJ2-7	TGTGCCTGGAGTGAGGCTAGCGGTTTCTACGAGCAGTACTTC	CAWSEASGFYEQYF
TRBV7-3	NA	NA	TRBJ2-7	TGTGCCAGCAGCTTTGCCGGGGGCTACGAGCAGTACTTC	CASSFAGGYEQYF
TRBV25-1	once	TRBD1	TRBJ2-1	TGTGCCAGCAGTTTGGGGACAGGGTTGTTGCACAATGAGCAGTTCTTC	CASSLGTGLLHNEQFF
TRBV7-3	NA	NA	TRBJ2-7	TGTGCCAGCAGCTTTGCAGGGGGGTACGAGCAGTACTTC	CASSFAGGYEQYF
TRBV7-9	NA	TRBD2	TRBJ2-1	TGTGCCAGCAGCGGACTAGCTGATGTGAGTAATGAGCAGTTCTTC	CASSGLADVSNEQFF
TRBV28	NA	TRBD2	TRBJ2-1	TGTGCCACCTCAGGGCTAGCGGGAGGGTCGACGCAGTTCTTC	CATSGLAGGSTQFF
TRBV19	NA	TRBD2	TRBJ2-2	TGTGCCAGTGGTGCTAGCGGACCCAAGGGAGGGGAGCTGTTTTTT	CASGASGPKGGELFF
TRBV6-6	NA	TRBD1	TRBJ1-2	TGTGCCAGCAGTTCAGGGGGCGGCTATGGCTACACCTTC	CASSSGGGYGYTF
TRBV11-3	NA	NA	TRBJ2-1	TGTGCCAGCAGCTTACGGGCTAGCAGGTCCTACAATGAGCAGTTCTTC	CASSLRASRSYNEQFF
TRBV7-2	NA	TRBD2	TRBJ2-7	TGTGCCAGCAGCACAACCCAAACTAGCGGGATCTACGAGCAGTACTTC	CASSTTQTSGIYEQYF
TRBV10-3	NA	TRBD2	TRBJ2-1	TGTGCCATCAGTGAAATTAGCGGGAGTCACTTGGGGAATGAGCAGTTCTTC	CAISEISGSHLGNEQFF
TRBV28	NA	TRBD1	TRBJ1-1	TGTGCCAGCAGGATTATACAGGGGGCTGAAGCTTTCTTT	CASRIIQGAEAFF